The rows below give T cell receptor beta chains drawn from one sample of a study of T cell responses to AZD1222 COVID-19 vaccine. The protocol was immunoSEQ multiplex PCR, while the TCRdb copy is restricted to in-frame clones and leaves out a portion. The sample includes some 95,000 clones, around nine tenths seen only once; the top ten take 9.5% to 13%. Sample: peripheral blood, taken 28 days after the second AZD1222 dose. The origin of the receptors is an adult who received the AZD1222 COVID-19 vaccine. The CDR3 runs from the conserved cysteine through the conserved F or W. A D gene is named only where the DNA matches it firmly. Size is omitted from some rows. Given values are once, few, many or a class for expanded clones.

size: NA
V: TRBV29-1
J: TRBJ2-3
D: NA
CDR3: CSVDRRGRTDTQYF
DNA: TGCAGCGTTGATCGGCGGGGGCGCACAGATACGCAGTATTTT

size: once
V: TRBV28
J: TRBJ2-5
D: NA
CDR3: CASSLRGATQYF
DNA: TGTGCCAGCAGTTTGAGGGGAGCGACCCAGTACTTC

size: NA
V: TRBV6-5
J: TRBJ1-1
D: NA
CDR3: CASSYDPTTPYTEAFF
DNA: TGTGCCAGCAGTTACGACCCGACCACCCCCTATACTGAAGCTTTCTTT

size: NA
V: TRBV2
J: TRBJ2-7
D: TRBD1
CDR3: CASSTYRDRGLGEQYF
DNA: TGTGCCAGCAGTACTTACCGGGACAGGGGGCTGGGGGAGCAGTACTTC

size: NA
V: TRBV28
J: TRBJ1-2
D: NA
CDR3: CASSFTGTLLGGYTF
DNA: TGTGCCAGCAGTTTCACAGGGACCCTTTTGGGAGGCTACACCTTC

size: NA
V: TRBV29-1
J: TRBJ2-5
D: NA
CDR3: CSVDAAGVETQYF
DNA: TGCAGCGTTGATGCTGCAGGGGTAGAGACCCAGTACTTC

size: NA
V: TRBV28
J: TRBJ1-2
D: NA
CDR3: CASSSADYANYGYTF
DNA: TGTGCCAGCAGTTCCGCCGACTATGCTAACTATGGCTACACCTTC

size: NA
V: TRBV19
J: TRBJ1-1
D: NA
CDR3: CASSIDNTEAFF
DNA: TGTGCCAGTAGTATAGATAACACTGAAGCTTTCTTT

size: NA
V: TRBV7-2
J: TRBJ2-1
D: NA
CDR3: CASSLVETTPEFF
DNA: TGTGCCAGCAGCTTAGTGGAGACTACCCCCGAGTTCTTC

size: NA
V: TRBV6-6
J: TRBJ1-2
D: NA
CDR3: CASSYSIFRGSGYTF
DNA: TGTGCCAGCAGTTACTCGATCTTCCGGGGTAGTGGCTACACCTTC

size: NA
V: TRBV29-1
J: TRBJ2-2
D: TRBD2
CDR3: CSVEDYTGTSGRASISGELFF
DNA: TGCAGCGTTGAAGATTACACGGGGACTAGCGGGAGGGCCTCCATATCTGGGGAGCTGTTTTTT

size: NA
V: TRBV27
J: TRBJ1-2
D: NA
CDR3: CASSFLRADRNGYTF
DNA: TGTGCCAGCAGTTTCCTCAGGGCCGATCGGAATGGCTACACCTTC

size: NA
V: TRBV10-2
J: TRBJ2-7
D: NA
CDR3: CASSESRYYEQYF
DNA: TGCGCCAGCAGTGAGTCTAGGTACTACGAGCAGTACTTC

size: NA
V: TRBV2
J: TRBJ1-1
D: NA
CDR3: CASSEEEGWLYSYQAFF
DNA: TGTGCCAGCAGTGAAGAGGAGGGGTGGCTTTACAGCTACCAAGCTTTCTTT

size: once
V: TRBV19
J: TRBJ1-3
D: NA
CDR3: CASRDTGTGNTIYF
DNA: TGTGCCAGTAGGGATACAGGGACTGGAAACACCATATATTTT

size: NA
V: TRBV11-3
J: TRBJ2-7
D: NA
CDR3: CASSLGRSSDEQYF
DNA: TGTGCCAGCAGCTTAGGCAGGTCCTCGGACGAGCAGTACTTC

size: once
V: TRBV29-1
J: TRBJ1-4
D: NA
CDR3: CSARVGATNEKLFF
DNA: TGCAGCGCCAGAGTCGGAGCAACTAATGAAAAACTGTTTTTT

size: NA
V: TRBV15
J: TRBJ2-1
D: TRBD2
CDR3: CATSSKAGDYNEQFF
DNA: TGTGCCACCAGCAGTAAAGCGGGGGACTACAATGAGCAGTTCTTC

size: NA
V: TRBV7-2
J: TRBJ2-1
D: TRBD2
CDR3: CASTLGTSGGYSDEQFF
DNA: TGTGCCAGCACCCTGGGGACTAGCGGGGGGTATTCTGATGAGCAGTTCTTC

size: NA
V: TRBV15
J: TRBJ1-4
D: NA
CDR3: CATSRDVTVNEKLFF
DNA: TGTGCCACCAGCAGAGATGTGACAGTAAATGAAAAACTGTTTTTT

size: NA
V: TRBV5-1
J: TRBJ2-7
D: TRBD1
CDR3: CASGTGYTYEQYF
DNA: TGCGCCAGTGGGACAGGGTATACCTACGAGCAGTACTTC

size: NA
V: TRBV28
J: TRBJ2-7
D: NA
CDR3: CASSKPFYEQYF
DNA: TGTGCCAGCAGTAAACCCTTCTACGAGCAGTACTTC

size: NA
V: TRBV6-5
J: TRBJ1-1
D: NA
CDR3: CASSYNRGAEAFF
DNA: TGTGCCAGCAGTTACAATAGGGGAGCTGAAGCTTTCTTT

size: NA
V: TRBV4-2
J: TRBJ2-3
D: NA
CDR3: CASSQTTTDTQYF
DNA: TGTGCCAGCAGCCAAACAACCACAGATACGCAGTATTTT

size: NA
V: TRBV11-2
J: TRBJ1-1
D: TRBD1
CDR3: CASSLGTGGMNTEAFF
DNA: TGTGCCAGCAGCCTCGGGACAGGGGGCATGAACACTGAAGCTTTCTTT

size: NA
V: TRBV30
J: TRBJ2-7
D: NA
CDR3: CAWSGDGNYEQYF
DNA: TGTGCCTGGAGTGGGGACGGAAACTACGAGCAGTACTTC

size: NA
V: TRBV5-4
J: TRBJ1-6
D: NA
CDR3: CASSLFGDNSPLHF
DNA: TGTGCCAGCAGCTTGTTTGGCGATAATTCACCCCTCCACTTT

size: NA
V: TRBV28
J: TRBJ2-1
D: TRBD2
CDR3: CASSAAGSYNEQFF
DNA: TGTGCCAGCAGTGCAGCGGGGTCCTACAATGAGCAGTTCTTC

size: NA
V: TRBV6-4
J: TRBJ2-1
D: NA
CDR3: CASSVRDGGEQFF
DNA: TGTGCCAGCAGTGTTAGGGATGGTGGTGAGCAGTTCTTC

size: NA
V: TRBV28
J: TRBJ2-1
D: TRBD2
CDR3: CAIQALAGVHNEQFF
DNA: TGTGCCATTCAAGCCCTAGCGGGGGTCCACAATGAGCAGTTCTTC

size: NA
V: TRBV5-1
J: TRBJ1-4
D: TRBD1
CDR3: CASSLDRGKDEKLFF
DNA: TGCGCCAGCAGCCTAGACAGGGGAAAGGATGAAAAACTGTTTTTT

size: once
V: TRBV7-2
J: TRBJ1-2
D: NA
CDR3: CASSLGGDHYGYTF
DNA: TGTGCCAGCAGCTTAGGGGGGGATCACTATGGCTACACCTTC

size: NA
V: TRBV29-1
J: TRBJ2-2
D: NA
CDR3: CSVAPWADNTGELFF
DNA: TGCAGCGTTGCCCCTTGGGCAGACAACACCGGGGAGCTGTTTTTT

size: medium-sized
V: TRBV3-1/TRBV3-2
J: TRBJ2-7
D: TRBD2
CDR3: CASSHSGGRTYEQYF
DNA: TGTGCCAGCAGCCATAGCGGGGGGCGCACCTACGAGCAGTACTTC

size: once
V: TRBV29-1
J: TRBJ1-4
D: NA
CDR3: CSVAWVEEKLFF
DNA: TGCAGCGTTGCATGGGTCGAGGAAAAACTGTTTTTT

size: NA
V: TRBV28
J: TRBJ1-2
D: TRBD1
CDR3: CATSGQGKAGYGYTF
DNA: TGTGCCACATCAGGACAGGGGAAGGCCGGCTATGGCTACACCTTC

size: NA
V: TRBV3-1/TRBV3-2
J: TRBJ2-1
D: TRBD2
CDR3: CASSQEKGTSGKMYNEQFF
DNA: TGTGCCAGCAGCCAAGAGAAGGGGACTAGCGGGAAGATGTACAATGAGCAGTTCTTC

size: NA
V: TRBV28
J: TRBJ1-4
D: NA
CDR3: CASSGNHATNEKLFF
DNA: TGTGCCAGCAGTGGGAATCATGCAACTAATGAAAAACTGTTTTTT

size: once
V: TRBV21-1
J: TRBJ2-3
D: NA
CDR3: CASSRDRGTDTQYF
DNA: TGTGCCAGCAGCCGGGACAGGGGTACAGATACGCAGTATTTT

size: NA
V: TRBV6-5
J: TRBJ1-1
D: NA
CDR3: CASRTGSLTEAFF
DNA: TGTGCCAGCAGAACTGGATCCTTGACTGAAGCTTTCTTT

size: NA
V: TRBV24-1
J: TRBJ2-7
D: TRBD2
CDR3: CATSDTAGRGPYEQYF
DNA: TGTGCCACCAGTGATACCGCAGGGAGGGGACCGTACGAGCAGTACTTC

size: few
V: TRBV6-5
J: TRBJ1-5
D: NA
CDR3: CASSPGIYGNQPQHF
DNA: TGTGCCAGCAGCCCAGGGATTTATGGCAATCAGCCCCAGCATTTT

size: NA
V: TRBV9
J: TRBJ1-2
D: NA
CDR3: CASSSSNYGYTF
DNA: TGTGCCAGCAGTTCCTCTAACTATGGCTACACCTTC

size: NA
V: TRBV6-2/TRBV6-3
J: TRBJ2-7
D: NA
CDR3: CASSYNPGDSYEQYF
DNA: TGTGCCAGCAGTTACAATCCAGGCGACTCCTACGAGCAGTACTTC

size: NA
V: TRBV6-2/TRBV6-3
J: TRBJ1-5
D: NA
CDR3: CASSIPSDNYSNQPQHF
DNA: TGTGCCAGCAGTATCCCATCGGATAACTATAGCAATCAGCCCCAGCATTTT

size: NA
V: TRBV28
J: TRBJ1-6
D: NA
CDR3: CASSTGSYSPLHF
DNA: TGTGCCAGCAGCACAGGGTCTTATTCACCCCTCCACTTT

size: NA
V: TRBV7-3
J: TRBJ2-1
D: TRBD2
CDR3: CASSSPGGHHNEQFF
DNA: TGTGCCAGCAGCTCTCCGGGGGGGCACCACAATGAGCAGTTCTTC

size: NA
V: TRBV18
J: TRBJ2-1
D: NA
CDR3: CASSPGNEQFF
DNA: TGTGCCAGCTCACCGGGGAATGAGCAGTTCTTC

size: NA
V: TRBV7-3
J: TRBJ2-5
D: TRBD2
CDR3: CASSLTGRLAGDEETQYF
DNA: TGTGCCAGCAGCTTAACTGGGAGGCTAGCGGGGGATGAAGAGACCCAGTACTTC

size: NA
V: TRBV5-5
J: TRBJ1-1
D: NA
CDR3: CASSPQGLGAFF
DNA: TGTGCCAGCAGCCCACAGGGTTTGGGAGCTTTCTTT

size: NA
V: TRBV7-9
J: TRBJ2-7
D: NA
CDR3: CASSLVPSYEQYF
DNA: TGTGCCAGCAGCTTAGTGCCTTCCTACGAGCAGTACTTC

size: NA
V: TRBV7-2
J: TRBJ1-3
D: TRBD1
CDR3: CASSLAGGSGNTIYF
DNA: TGTGCCAGCAGCCTAGCAGGGGGTTCAGGAAACACCATATATTTT

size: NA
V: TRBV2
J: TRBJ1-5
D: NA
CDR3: CASSEDRLNQPQHF
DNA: TGTGCCAGCAGTGAGGACAGACTCAATCAGCCCCAGCATTTT

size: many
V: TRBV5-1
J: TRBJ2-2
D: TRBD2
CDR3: CASSLEYGRADTGELFF
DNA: TGCGCCAGCAGCTTGGAATACGGGAGGGCGGATACCGGGGAGCTGTTTTTT

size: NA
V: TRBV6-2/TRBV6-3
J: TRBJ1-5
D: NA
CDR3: CASSPQGISNQPQHF
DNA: TGTGCCAGCAGTCCCCAGGGGATTAGCAATCAGCCCCAGCATTTT

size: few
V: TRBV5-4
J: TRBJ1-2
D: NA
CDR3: CASSTRDTLGGYTF
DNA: TGTGCCAGCAGCACTCGGGACACCCTGGGTGGCTACACCTTC

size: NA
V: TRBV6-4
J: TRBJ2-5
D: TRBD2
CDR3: CASSESGGGRETQYF
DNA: TGTGCCAGCAGTGAGAGCGGGGGGGGTCGAGAGACCCAGTACTTC

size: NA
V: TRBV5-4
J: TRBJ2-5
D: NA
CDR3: CASSLRTQQETQYF
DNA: TGTGCCAGCAGTCTTAGGACGCAGCAAGAGACCCAGTACTTC

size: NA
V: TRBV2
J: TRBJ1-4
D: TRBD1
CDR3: CASRTRQGREKLFF
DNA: TGTGCCAGCAGGACTAGACAGGGTAGGGAAAAACTGTTTTTT